Sequencing of this T cell receptor beta chain was carried out in a study of regulatory and conventional T cells in RAG deficiency. Overall study results and limits: Shorter CDR3s in all patient subsets; >90% Treg-Tconv overlap in Omenn. Compared with controls, unique Treg TCR beta sequences dropped about 97-fold in Omenn syndrome and CID/AS. Shannon entropy fell and Simpson indices rose in RAG-deficient patients.

Clones were sequenced by immunoSEQ multiplex PCR, and TCRdb holds only the in-frame ones, with some missing. Of some 30,000 clones detected, approximately 90% appear once; the ten largest clones hold about 13%. Germline values: CDR1 SGHAT, CDR2 FQNNGV. The CDR3 runs 14 residues. V dropped 3 bases and J dropped 4; count of bases not matched to a gene: 3. A note on this clone: Its specificity is not known.

The data were also submitted as part of a second study, on regulatory T cells. As that report states: The primer mix had 52 TRBV and 13 TRBJ primers. Skewed V and J usage and few unique V-J pairs marked patient repertoires, most in Tregs.

This TCR was recovered from a human donor in good health. The sample consisted of CD8+ T cells sorted from blood. The genes are TRBV11-2 and TRBJ1-5, with 7 bases identical to TRBD1. In nucleotides, the CDR3 is TGTGCCAGCAGCTTTGACAGGGTGAATCAGCCCCAGCATTTT. Translated: CASSFDRVNQPQHF. Using reference TRBV11-2 and TRBJ1-5 for the parts outside the CDR3, the full variable domain is EAGVAQSPRYKIIEKRQSVAFWCNPISGHATLYWYQQILGQGPKLLIQFQNNGVVDDSQLPKDRFSAERLKGVDSTLKIQPAKLEDSAVYLCASSFDRVNQPQHFGDGTRLSIL.